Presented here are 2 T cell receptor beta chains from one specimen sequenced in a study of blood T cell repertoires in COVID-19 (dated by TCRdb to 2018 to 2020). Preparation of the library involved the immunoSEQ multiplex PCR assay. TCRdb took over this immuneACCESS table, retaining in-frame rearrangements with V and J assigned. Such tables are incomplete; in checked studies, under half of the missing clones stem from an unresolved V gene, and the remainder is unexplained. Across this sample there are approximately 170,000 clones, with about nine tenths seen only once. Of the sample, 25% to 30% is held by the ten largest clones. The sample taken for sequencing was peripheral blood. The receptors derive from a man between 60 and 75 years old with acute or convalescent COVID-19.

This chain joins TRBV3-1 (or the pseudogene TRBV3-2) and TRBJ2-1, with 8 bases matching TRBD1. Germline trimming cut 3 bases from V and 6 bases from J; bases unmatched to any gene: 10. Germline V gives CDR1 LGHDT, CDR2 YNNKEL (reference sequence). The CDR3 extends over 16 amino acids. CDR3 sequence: CASSHLGDRGGNEQFF. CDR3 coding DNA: TGTGCCAGCAGCCATTTGGGTGACAGGGGCGGCAATGAGCAGTTCTTC.

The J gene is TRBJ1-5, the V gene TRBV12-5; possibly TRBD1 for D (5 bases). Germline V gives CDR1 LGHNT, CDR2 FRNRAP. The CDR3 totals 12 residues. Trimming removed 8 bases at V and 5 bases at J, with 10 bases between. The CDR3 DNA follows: TGTGCTAGTATGACAGTATATCAGCCCCAGCATTTT. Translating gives CASMTVYQPQHF.